A single sample gave rise to the 25 T cell receptor beta chains below, sequenced in a study of blood T cell repertoires in COVID-19. TCRdb keeps only in-frame clones here, not all; method: immunoSEQ multiplex PCR. The sample gives some 75,000 clones, about nine tenths of which show up once; 6.9% is in the top ten. Sequenced input: peripheral blood. The receptors stem from a human donor in a cohort sampled during active COVID-19.

The genes are TRBV28 and TRBJ1-2; possibly TRBD1 for D (5 bases). The CDR3 spans 12 residues. Per the germline V gene, CDR1 is MDHEN and CDR2 is SYDVKM. Trimming stripped 11 bases from V and 8 bases from J, with 18 bases between. CDR3 amino acids: CASLDGRDGYTF. In DNA, the CDR3 is TGTGCCTCCCTAGATGGGCGGGACGGCTACACCTTC.

The chain is built from TRBV15 and TRBJ2-5; 7 nucleotides match TRBD1. This CDR3 is built from 15 residues. CDR1 is LNHNV, CDR2 YYDKDF, per germline (reference sequence). V trimming: 0 bases; J trimming: 5 bases; junction bases outside the gene matches: 6. The DNA for the CDR3 is TGTGCCACCAGCAGAGATTACGTGGACAGGGAGACCCAGTACTTC. This sequence encodes CATSRDYVDRETQYF. The variable domain in full, with the rest retrieved from reference TRBV15 and TRBJ2-5, is DAMVIQNPRYQVTQFGKPVTLSCSQTLNHNVMYWYQQKSSQAPKLLFHYYDKDFNNEADTPDNFQSRRPNTSFCFLDIRSPGLGDTAMYLCATSRDYVDRETQYFGPGTRLLVL.

The chain couples TRBV19 to TRBJ1-3, with a tentative D call TRBD1 (6 bases). The V end lost 5 bases, the J end lost 0 bases, and 14 bases lay between the germline ends. The CDR3 is 16 residues long. Germline lookup yields CDR1 LNHDA and CDR2 SQIVND (reference sequence). The CDR3 is CASSAVWTASGNTIYF. CDR3 coding DNA: TGTGCCAGTAGTGCGGTGTGGACAGCCTCTGGAAACACCATATATTTT.

The chain couples TRBV7-2 to TRBJ1-4; 12 bases fit TRBD1. Trimming removed 0 bases from V and 10 bases from J; junction bases left unmatched: 6. CDR1 and CDR2 (germline): SGHTA, FQGNSA. The CDR3 is 16 amino acids. CDR3 protein: CASSLAPGQGAGKLFF. The CDR3 nucleotides read TGTGCCAGCAGCTTAGCCCCGGGACAGGGGGCGGGAAAACTGTTTTTT. The full variable domain, rest sourced from reference TRBV7-2 and TRBJ1-4, is GAGVSQSPSNKVTEKGKDVELRCDPISGHTALYWYRQSLGQGLEFLIYFQGNSAPDKSGLPSDRFSAERTGGSVSTLTIQRTQQEDSAVYLCASSLAPGQGAGKLFFGSGTQLSVL.

The chain has TRBV4-3 and TRBJ2-7, with TRBD2 identical over 11 bases. V lost 0 bases to trimming and J lost 6 bases; unmatched junction nucleotides: 7. The germline V gene encodes CDR1 LGHNA and CDR2 YSLEER. The CDR3 sequence is 16 residues long. Here the CDR3 reads CASSQDGIGLAGEQYF. The CDR3 region has the DNA TGCGCCAGCAGCCAAGATGGGATCGGACTAGCGGGCGAGCAGTACTTC.

On this clone itself: Mismatch with germline at one junction end may stem from a read error. The genes are TRBV7-2 and TRBJ1-1, with a tentative D call TRBD1 (5 bases). The CDR3 totals 15 residues. Looked up from germline, CDR1 is SGHTA and CDR2 is FQGNSA. In DNA form, the CDR3 reads TGTGCCAGCAGCGTAGCGGGACTCTTAAACACTGAAGCTTTCTTT. This codes for CASSVAGLLNTEAFF. Using reference TRBV7-2 and TRBJ1-1 for the parts outside the CDR3, the full variable domain is GAGVSQSPSNKVTEKGKDVELRCDPISGHTALYWYRQSLGQGLEFLIYFQGNSAPDKSGLPSDRFSAERTGGSVSTLTIQRTQQEDSAVYLCASSVAGLLNTEAFFGQGTRLTVV.

The chain employs TRBV19 and TRBJ2-7; 10 bases fit TRBD1. Trimming at V came to 4 bases and at J to 2 bases, leaving 8 bases not matched to a gene. In germline, CDR1 is LNHDA, CDR2 SQIVND (reference sequence). The CDR3 sequence is 16 residues long. The CDR3 bases are TGTGCCAGTAGTACCTTGGGGACAGGGGTCCCCTACGAGCAGTACTTC. Amino acids: CASSTLGTGVPYEQYF.

The genes are TRBV5-1 and TRBJ2-2; no reliable D call. Trimming took 5 bases from V and 4 from J, leaving 18 bases between them. The CDR3 sequence is 16 residues long. In germline, CDR1 is SGHRS, CDR2 YFSETQ. The CDR3 nucleotides are TGCGCCAGCAGTTTAAGTTCCGGCACTATCACCGGGGAGCTGTTTTTT. Translated: CASSLSSGTITGELFF. Combining the CDR3 with reference TRBV5-1 and TRBJ2-2 gives the whole variable domain KAGVTQTPRYLIKTRGQQVTLSCSPISGHRSVSWYQQTPGQGLQFLFEYFSETQRNKGNFPGRFSGRQFSNSRSEMNVSTLELGDSALYLCASSLSSGTITGELFFGEGSRLTVL.

The rearrangement joins TRBV6-2 or TRBV6-3 to TRBJ1-5; 9 bases line up with TRBD1. Germline V gives CDR1 MNHEY, CDR2 SVGEGT. The J segment lost 0 bases and the V segment lost 5 bases, leaving 5 bases of the junction unmatched. The CDR3 sequence is 16 residues long. The CDR3 here is CASSPGTGNSNQPQHF. CDR3 DNA sequence: TGTGCCAGCAGTCCCGGGACAGGGAATAGCAATCAGCCCCAGCATTTT.

This chain connects TRBV18 to TRBJ2-2; the match to TRBD2 covers 10 bases. The trim removed 1 base at V and 2 bases at J, leaving 7 bases unmatched. The CDR3 spans 18 residues. Germline CDR1 and CDR2: KGHSH and LQKENI. CDR3 in amino acids: CASSPREAGGPNTGELFF. The CDR3 nucleotides read TGTGCCAGCTCACCACGAGAAGCGGGGGGGCCCAACACCGGGGAGCTGTTTTTT.

V and J are TRBV3-1 (or the pseudogene TRBV3-2) and TRBJ2-1; maybe TRBD1 (6 bases). CDR1 LGHDT and CDR2 YNNKEL come from the germline V gene (reference sequence). The CDR3 extends over 14 amino acids. V lost 5 bases, J lost 4 bases, and 12 bases lay in between. CDR3 bases: TGTGCCAGCAGCTTGGACAGACCATACAATGAGCAGTTCTTC. Translating gives CASSLDRPYNEQFF.

The CDR3 loop reads CASSRDFQNTGELFF. The CDR3 DNA reads as TGTGCCAGCAGCCGGGACTTTCAGAACACCGGGGAGCTGTTTTTT. V usage is TRBV14 and J usage is TRBJ2-2; perhaps TRBD2 as D (6 bases). V lost 4 bases and J lost 1, with 10 bases in between. The CDR3 contains 15 residues. CDR1 SGHDN and CDR2 FVKESK come from the germline V gene.

The chain recombines TRBV27 with TRBJ2-2; 7 bases map to TRBD1. J lost 6 bases, V lost 5 bases, and 9 bases had no gene match. Germline CDR1 is MNHEY and CDR2 is SMNVEV (reference sequence). This CDR3 has 15 amino acids. As DNA, the CDR3 is TGTGCCAGCAGTCGCCCGACAGGGTCAGCCGGGGAGCTGTTTTTT. Translation: CASSRPTGSAGELFF.

This clone was observed a single time. V gene TRBV15 combines with J gene TRBJ2-5; TRBD1 might be the D (5 bases). The germline V gene has CDR1 LNHNV and CDR2 YYDKDF (reference sequence). V lost 1 base and J 0 bases, leaving 12 bases between the germline ends. The CDR3 totals 16 residues. The CDR3 is CATSRAYRPDQETQYF. The CDR3 DNA follows: TGTGCCACCAGCAGAGCGTACAGGCCGGACCAAGAGACCCAGTACTTC.

This chain connects TRBV20-1 to TRBJ2-5; D is uncertain. The CDR3 runs to 10 residues. The germline V gene has CDR1 DFQATT and CDR2 SNEGSKA (reference sequence). V was clipped by 4 bases and J by 5 bases, with 5 bases between them. The CDR3 bases are TGCAGTGCTATACACGAGACCCAGTACTTC. The encoded protein is CSAIHETQYF.

J is TRBJ2-3 and V is TRBV29-1, with D perhaps TRBD2 (5 bases). Trimming cost V 3 bases and J 4 bases, with 20 bases left between them. Germline V lookup: CDR1 SQVTM, CDR2 ANQGSEA. There are 16 residues in the CDR3. CDR3 amino acids: CSVDARTVTQADTQYF. CDR3 in DNA: TGCAGCGTTGACGCCCGGACTGTCACTCAGGCAGATACGCAGTATTTT.

In this sample, this clone turned up once. V usage is TRBV5-6 and J usage is TRBJ2-3; no reliable D call. CDR1 and CDR2 (germline): SGHDT, YYEEEE. V was clipped by 4 bases and J by 3 bases, with 3 bases between them. The CDR3 spans 11 residues. The CDR3 here is CASSLTDTQYF. DNA of the CDR3: TGTGCCAGCAGCCTGACAGATACGCAGTATTTT.

The chain employs TRBV24-1 and TRBJ2-1, with D possibly TRBD2 on 7 matching bases. Germline CDR1 and CDR2: KGHDR and SFDVKD. V was trimmed by 7 bases and J by 5 bases, leaving 17 bases between them. The CDR3 length is 15 residues. The CDR3 protein is CATSSSGGRHNEQFF. In nucleotides, the CDR3 is TGTGCCACCAGCTCTTCGGGGGGCCGGCACAATGAGCAGTTCTTC.

The CDR3 is CASSFGGDTDTQYF. CDR3 coding DNA: TGTGCCAGCAGTTTCGGGGGGGACACAGATACGCAGTATTTT. V gene TRBV6-2 or TRBV6-3 combines with J gene TRBJ2-3; 8 bases are shared with TRBD2. Trimming removed 4 bases from V and 2 bases from J; junction bases left unmatched: 2. Per germline, CDR1 MNHEY and CDR2 SVGEGT. There are 14 residues in the CDR3.

This chain uses TRBV25-1 with TRBJ2-7; D is possibly TRBD2 (6 bases). Germline V lookup: CDR1 MGHDK, CDR2 SYGVNS. V lost 6 bases and J lost 3, with 12 bases in between. The CDR3 is 13 amino acids. The CDR3 DNA follows: TGTGCCAGCAGCCCGGGACTCAACTACGAGCAGTACTTC. This gives the protein CASSPGLNYEQYF.

The rearrangement uses TRBV3-1 (or the pseudogene TRBV3-2) and TRBJ2-3; D unclear. V lost 0 bases to trimming and J lost 3 bases, with 10 bases between them. The CDR3 is made up of 15 amino acids. Germline CDR1 and CDR2: LGHDT and YNNKEL (reference sequence). This CDR3 reads CASSQDRSQTDTQYF. The CDR3 nucleotides read TGTGCCAGCAGCCAAGATCGATCCCAGACAGATACGCAGTATTTT.

V usage is TRBV10-1 and J usage is TRBJ1-3; 8 bases are shared with TRBD1. The CDR3 length is 16 residues. Per germline, CDR1 WNHNN and CDR2 SYGVQD (reference sequence). J gave up 3 bases and V 5 bases, and 9 bases lay outside the gene matches. The CDR3 loop reads CASSPTWTGIGNTIYF. The CDR3 bases are TGCGCCAGCAGTCCTACATGGACAGGGATTGGAAACACCATATATTTT.

This clone was seen once. V is TRBV6-6 and J is TRBJ2-2; 7 bases agree with TRBD1. V was clipped by 7 bases and J by 0 bases; unmatched bases: 5. The length of the CDR3 is 15 residues. In germline, CDR1 is MNHNY, CDR2 SVGAGI (reference sequence). CDR3 coding DNA: TGTGCCAGCACCGACGACAGGGCGAACACCGGGGAGCTGTTTTTT. Translation: CASTDDRANTGELFF.

The chain recombines TRBV12-5 with TRBJ1-4; D remains unclear. Deletions cut 3 bases from V and 7 bases from J, with 21 bases between. The CDR3 contains 17 residues. CDR1 and CDR2 (germline): LGHNT, FRNRAP. The CDR3 region has the DNA TGTGCTAGTGGTTTAACCATGACGGGAATCACTCCTGAAAAACTGTTTTTT. This sequence encodes CASGLTMTGITPEKLFF.

This clone turned up a few times. This chain joins TRBV9 and TRBJ2-2; D is uncertain. CDR3 length equals 13 residues. Germline V gene lookup returns CDR1 SGDLS and CDR2 YYNGEE. V was pared by 3 bases and J by 7 bases, with 10 bases between. The CDR3 protein is CASSAPGHGELFF. The CDR3 DNA is TGTGCCAGCAGCGCCCCTGGGCACGGGGAGCTGTTTTTT.